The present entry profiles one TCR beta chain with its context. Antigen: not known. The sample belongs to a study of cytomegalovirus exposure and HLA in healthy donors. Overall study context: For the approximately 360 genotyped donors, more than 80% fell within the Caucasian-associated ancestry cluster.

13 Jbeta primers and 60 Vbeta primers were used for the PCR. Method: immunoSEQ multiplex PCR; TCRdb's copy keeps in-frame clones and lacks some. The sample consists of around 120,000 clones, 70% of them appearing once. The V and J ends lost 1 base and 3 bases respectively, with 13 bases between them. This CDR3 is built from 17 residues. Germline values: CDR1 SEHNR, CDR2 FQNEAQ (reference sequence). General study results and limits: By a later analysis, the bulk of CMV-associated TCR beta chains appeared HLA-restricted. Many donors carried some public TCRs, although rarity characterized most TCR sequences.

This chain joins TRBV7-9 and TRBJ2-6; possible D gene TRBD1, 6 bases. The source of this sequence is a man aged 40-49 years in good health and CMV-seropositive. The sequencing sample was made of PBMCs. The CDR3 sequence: CASSLDWQGHGANVLTF. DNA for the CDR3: TGTGCCAGCAGCTTAGATTGGCAGGGGCATGGGGCCAACGTCCTGACTTTC.